This TCR beta chain came from a study of siplizumab effects on memory and regulatory T cells. Study-level results: No more than a minor fraction of alloreactive clones could be traced back to unstimulated subsets.

Here immunoSEQ multiplex PCR was the method, and the copy in TCRdb shows in-frame clones only, minus some. This sample has 55,000 to 80,000 clones, with around 79% found just once. Notes on this clone: The antigen is not known.

The ends lost 5 bases at V and 10 bases at J; junction bases unmatched: 8. The CDR3 loop spans 13 amino acids. Germline CDR1 is LGHNA and CDR2 is YNFKEQ. Material: memory CD4+ T cells sorted from blood. The chain employs TRBV4-2 and TRBJ2-1, with TRBD2 identical over 7 bases. This TCR was recovered from a human donor in good health. CDR3 loop: CASSIKEGLEQFF. In nucleotides, the CDR3 is TGTGCCAGCAGCATAAAGGAGGGACTAGAGCAGTTCTTC.